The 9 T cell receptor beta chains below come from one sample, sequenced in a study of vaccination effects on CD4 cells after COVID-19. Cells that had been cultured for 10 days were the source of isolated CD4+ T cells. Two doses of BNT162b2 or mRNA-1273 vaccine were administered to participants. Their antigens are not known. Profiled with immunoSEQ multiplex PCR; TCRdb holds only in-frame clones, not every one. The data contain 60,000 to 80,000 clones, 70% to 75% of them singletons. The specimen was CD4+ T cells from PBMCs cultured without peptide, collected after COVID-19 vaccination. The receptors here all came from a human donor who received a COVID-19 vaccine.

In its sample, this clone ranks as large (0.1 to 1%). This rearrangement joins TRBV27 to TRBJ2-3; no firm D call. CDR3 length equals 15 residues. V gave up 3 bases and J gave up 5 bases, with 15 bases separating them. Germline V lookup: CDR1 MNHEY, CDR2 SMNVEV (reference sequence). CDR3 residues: CASSLAATNGDTQYF. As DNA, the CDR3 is TGTGCCAGCAGTTTGGCAGCAACTAACGGAGATACGCAGTATTTT.

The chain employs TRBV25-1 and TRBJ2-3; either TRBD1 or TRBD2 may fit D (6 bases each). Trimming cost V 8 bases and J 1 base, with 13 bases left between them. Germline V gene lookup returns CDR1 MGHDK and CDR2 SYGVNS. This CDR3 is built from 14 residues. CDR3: CASCNGGGTDTQYF. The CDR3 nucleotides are TGTGCCAGCTGTAACGGGGGCGGCACAGATACGCAGTATTTT.

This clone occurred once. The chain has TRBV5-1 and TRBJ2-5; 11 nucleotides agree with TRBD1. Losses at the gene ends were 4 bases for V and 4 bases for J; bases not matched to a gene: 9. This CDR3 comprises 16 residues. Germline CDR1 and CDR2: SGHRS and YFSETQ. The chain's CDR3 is CASSKAGTGGPETQYF. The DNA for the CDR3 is TGCGCCAGCAGCAAAGCCGGGACAGGGGGACCAGAGACCCAGTACTTC.

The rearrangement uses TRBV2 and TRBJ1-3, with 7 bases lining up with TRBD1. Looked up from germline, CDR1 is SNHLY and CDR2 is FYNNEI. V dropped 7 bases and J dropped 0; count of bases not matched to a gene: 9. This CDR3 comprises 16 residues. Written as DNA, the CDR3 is TGTGCCAGCACCAGACAGGGTTCCTCCTCTGGAAACACCATATATTTT. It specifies CASTRQGSSSGNTIYF. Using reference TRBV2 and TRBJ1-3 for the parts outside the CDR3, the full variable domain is EPEVTQTPSHQVTQMGQEVILRCVPISNHLYFYWYRQILGQKVEFLVSFYNNEISEKSEIFDDQFSVERPDGSNFTLKIRSTKLEDSAMYFCASTRQGSSSGNTIYFGEGSWLTVV.

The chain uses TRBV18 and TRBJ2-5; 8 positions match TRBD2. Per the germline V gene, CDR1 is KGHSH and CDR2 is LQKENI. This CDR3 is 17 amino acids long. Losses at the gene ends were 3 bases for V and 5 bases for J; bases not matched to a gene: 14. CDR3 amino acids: CASSPRAGGVMVETQYF. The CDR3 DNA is TGTGCCAGCTCACCTCGCGCGGGGGGCGTGATGGTCGAGACCCAGTACTTC. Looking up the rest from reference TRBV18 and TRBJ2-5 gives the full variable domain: NAGVMQNPRHLVRRRGQEARLRCSPMKGHSHVYWYRQLPEEGLKFMVYLQKENIIDESGMPKERFSAEFPKEGPSILRIQQVVRGDSAAYFCASSPRAGGVMVETQYFGPGTRLLVL.

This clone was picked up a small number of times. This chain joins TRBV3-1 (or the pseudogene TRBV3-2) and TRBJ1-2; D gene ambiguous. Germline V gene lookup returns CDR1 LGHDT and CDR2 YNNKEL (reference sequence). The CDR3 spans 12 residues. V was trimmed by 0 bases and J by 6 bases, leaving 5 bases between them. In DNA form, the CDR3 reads TGTGCCAGCAGCCAAGATCAGGATGGCTACACCTTC. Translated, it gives CASSQDQDGYTF.

The CDR3 loop is CASSESGSDTEAFF. The CDR3 DNA is TGTGCCAGCAGTGAAAGCGGCAGCGACACTGAAGCTTTCTTT. The genes are TRBV6-1 and TRBJ1-1; D unclear. The CDR3 loop spans 14 amino acids. V dropped 2 bases and J dropped 3 bases, with 10 bases sitting between them. The germline gives CDR1 MNHNS, CDR2 SASEGT.

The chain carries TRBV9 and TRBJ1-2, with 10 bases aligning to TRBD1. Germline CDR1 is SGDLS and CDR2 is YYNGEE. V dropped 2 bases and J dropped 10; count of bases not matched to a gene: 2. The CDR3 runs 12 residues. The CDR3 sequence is CASSVTGGDYTF. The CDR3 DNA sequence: TGTGCCAGCAGCGTGACAGGGGGCGACTACACCTTC.

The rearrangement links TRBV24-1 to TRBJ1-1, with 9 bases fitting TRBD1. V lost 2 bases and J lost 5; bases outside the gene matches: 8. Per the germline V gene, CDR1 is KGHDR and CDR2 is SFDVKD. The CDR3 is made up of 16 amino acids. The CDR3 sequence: CATSDSGTGRGTEAFF. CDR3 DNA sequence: TGTGCCACCAGTGATTCTGGGACAGGGAGAGGGACTGAAGCTTTCTTT.